The entry below describes one T cell receptor (beta chain). The antigen is undetermined. TCR beta CDR3 region amplification was performed from RNA transcripts. Using the HTBI primer set, a first-round RT-PCR was run on the TCR CDR3. TCRdb analysed the multiplex PCR reads with MiXCR anew, one entry per CDR3 protein. The table has 530,000 or so distinct CDR3 sequences, 17% seen once. V shed 10 bases and J 5 bases; nucleotides not matched to a gene: 10. Germline V gene sequence: CDR1 MNHEY, CDR2 SMNVEV (reference sequence). There are 13 residues in the CDR3. This sample was taken from a study of T cells in Graves' hyperthyroidism and ophthalmopathy. General study findings and limits: Blood also held most thyroid clonotypes expanded beyond 0.001.

This rearrangement joins TRBV27 to TRBJ2-7, with TRBD1 matching over 8 bases. Sample: blood. The TCR originated in a woman between 18 and 29 years old with Graves' ophthalmopathy. The CDR3 is CATRPQGAHEQYF. The CDR3 coding sequence is TGTGCCACCAGACCTCAGGGGGCCCACGAGCAGTACTTC.